This T cell receptor (beta chain) was identified in a study of OX40 agonist ivuxolimab in advanced cancers. About the research overall: At 82.7% male, the cohort had a mean age of 60 years, ranging from 23 to 79. Antecedent anti-PD-1, anti-PD-L1 or anti-CTLA-4 therapy was permissible, with under 50% having received some.

Study results and limitations: CD8+ T cells showed, on average, more clonal expansion than CD4+ cells.

Here immunoSEQ multiplex PCR was the method, and the copy in TCRdb shows in-frame clones only, minus some. The sample carries under 35,000 clones, over 80% recorded once. Per germline, CDR1 LNHNV and CDR2 YYDKDF (reference sequence). Trimming took 5 bases from V and 5 from J, leaving 15 bases between them. The CDR3 extends over 14 amino acids. This clone was seen a single time. No antigen is known for it. The rearrangement joins TRBV15 to TRBJ2-5, with D possibly TRBD1 on 5 matching bases. This TCR came from an adult with an advanced solid tumor such as melanoma, head and neck, liver or kidney cancer. The sample here was CD4+ or CD8+ T cells sorted from blood, taken in a trial of the OX40 agonist ivuxolimab. The CDR3 here is CATSPWGGGETQYF. The CDR3 bases are TGTGCCACCAGCCCTTGGGGCGGTGGGGAGACCCAGTACTTC.